This T cell receptor (beta chain) was captured by sequencing in a study of T cell repertoires in cytomegalovirus infection. V lost 5 bases, J lost 2 bases, and 6 bases stayed unmatched. The CDR3 spans 16 residues. Germline V lookup: CDR1 SGHAT, CDR2 FQNNGV. With regard to this clonotype: Its antigen is not known.

Points from the study as a whole: HLA-C-restricted CMV-specific TCR beta clonotypes were dominant in the ex vivo response. Using cumulative public TCR beta family frequency, the authors identified those who carried CMV together with the relevant HLA.

From the reads, TCRdb called clonotypes with MiXCR, one entry per CDR3 protein. Of under 600,000 distinct CDR3 sequences listed, more than 15% were seen once; the top ten hold about 24%. The chain combines TRBV11-2 with TRBJ1-3; 10 nucleotides align to TRBD1. The sequenced material came from CD8+ T cells from PBMCs. The clonotype comes from a human donor in good health (CMV status not recorded). Some clones in this sample may be carry-over from other donors' samples. CDR3 DNA sequence: TGTGCCAGCAGCCCCTGGGACAGGGGTGCTGGAAACACCATATATTTT. Its protein is CASSPWDRGAGNTIYF.